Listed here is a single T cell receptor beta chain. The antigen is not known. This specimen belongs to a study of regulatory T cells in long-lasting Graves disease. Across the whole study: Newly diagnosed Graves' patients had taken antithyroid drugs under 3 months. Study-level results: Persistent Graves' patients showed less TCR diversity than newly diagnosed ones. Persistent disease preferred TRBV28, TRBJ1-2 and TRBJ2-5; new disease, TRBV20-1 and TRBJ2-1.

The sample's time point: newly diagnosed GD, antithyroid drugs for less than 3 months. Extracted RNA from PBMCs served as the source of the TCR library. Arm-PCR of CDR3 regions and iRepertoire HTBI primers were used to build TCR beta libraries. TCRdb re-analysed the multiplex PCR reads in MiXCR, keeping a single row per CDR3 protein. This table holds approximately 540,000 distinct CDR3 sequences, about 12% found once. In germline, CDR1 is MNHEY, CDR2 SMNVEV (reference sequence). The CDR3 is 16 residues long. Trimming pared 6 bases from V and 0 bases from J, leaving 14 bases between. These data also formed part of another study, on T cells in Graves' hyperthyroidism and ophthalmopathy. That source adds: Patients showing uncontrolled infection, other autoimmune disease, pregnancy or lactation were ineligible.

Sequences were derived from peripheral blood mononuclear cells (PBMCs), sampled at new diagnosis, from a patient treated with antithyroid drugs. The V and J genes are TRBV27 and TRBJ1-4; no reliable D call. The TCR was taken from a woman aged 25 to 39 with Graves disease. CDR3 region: CASSTSPPATNEKLFF. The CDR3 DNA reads TGTGCCAGCAGCACCTCTCCTCCAGCAACTAATGAAAAACTGTTTTTT.